This T cell receptor beta chain is from a study of graft-versus-host responses after intestinal transplantation. Only in-frame clones appear in the TCRdb table, and some are missing; sequencing was by immunoSEQ multiplex PCR. The table records some 130,000 clones, over 85% of them present only once. Note on this clone: Antigen: not known.

This CDR3 has 14 amino acids. Germline V gene data show CDR1 as SQVTM and CDR2 as ANQGSEA. J lost 5 bases, V lost 6 bases, and 8 bases had no gene match. This TCR was recovered from a human donor who received an intestinal transplant. The gene calls are TRBV29-1 and TRBJ2-7; 12 bases are shared with TRBD1. This sample comprised unstimulated CD4+ T cells sorted from spleen or lymph node cells, obtained before intestinal transplant. In DNA, the CDR3 is TGCAGCGTGGGAGGGACAGGGGGCCGGCACGAGCAGTACTTC. It yields the protein CSVGGTGGRHEQYF.